The 14 T cell receptor beta chains below were found in one sample sequenced in a study of tumour-infiltrating T cells in Burkitt lymphoma. Measured with immunoSEQ multiplex PCR; TCRdb has only the in-frame clones, and not every one. The table records 15,000 to 20,000 clones, roughly 79% of them present only once. Sequences were obtained from tumor tissue. Receptors originate from a human donor with diffuse large B-cell lymphoma.

This chain connects TRBV29-1 to TRBJ2-2, with a tentative D call TRBD1 (6 bases). Looked up from germline, CDR1 is SQVTM and CDR2 is ANQGSEA. This CDR3 has 18 amino acids. Deletions cut 6 bases from V and 2 bases from J, with 25 bases between. The CDR3 loop is CSVELNPGQQLNTGELFF. The CDR3 DNA is TGCAGCGTAGAACTAAATCCTGGACAGCAACTTAACACCGGGGAGCTGTTTTTT.

The rearrangement joins TRBV27 to TRBJ2-3, with TRBD1 identical over 9 bases. CDR3 size: 17 residues. J lost 4 bases, V lost 5 bases, and 13 bases had no gene match. CDR1 and CDR2 from the germline V gene are MNHEY and SMNVEV (reference sequence). CDR3: CASSVGRTGVAADTQYF. The CDR3 nucleotides read TGTGCCAGCAGTGTAGGGCGGACAGGGGTAGCGGCAGATACGCAGTATTTT.

The chain uses TRBV20-1 and TRBJ2-5; D remains unclear. Germline lookup yields CDR1 DFQATT and CDR2 SNEGSKA (reference sequence). Trimming took off 5 bases at V and 5 bases at J, with 9 bases between the two ends. This CDR3 region has 11 residues. This CDR3 is CSADKVETQYF. In DNA, the CDR3 is TGCAGTGCTGACAAGGTGGAGACCCAGTACTTC.

The chain recombines TRBV7-6 with TRBJ2-5; 8 nucleotides align to TRBD1. V shed 3 bases, J shed 4 bases, and the junction held 4 bases outside the gene matches. CDR1 is SGHVS and CDR2 is FNYEAQ in the germline V gene. The CDR3 extends over 14 amino acids. This CDR3 reads CASSLIQGGETQYF. The CDR3 DNA is TGTGCCAGCAGCTTGATACAGGGGGGAGAGACCCAGTACTTC.

V gene TRBV9 combines with J gene TRBJ2-2; D is perhaps TRBD1 or TRBD2 (5 bases each). The CDR3 runs 16 residues. Germline V CDR1 and CDR2: SGDLS, YYNGEE. Trimming left V 0 bases short and J 1 base short, with 10 bases between. The DNA for the CDR3 is TGTGCCAGCAGCGTAGCCGGGGCGGAGAACACCGGGGAGCTGTTTTTT. Encoded protein: CASSVAGAENTGELFF.

This clone was picked up a small number of times. CDR3 sequence: CASSLGYGTYEQYF. Here the CDR3 DNA reads TGTGCCAGCAGCTTAGGCTACGGGACCTACGAGCAGTACTTC. V and J are TRBV11-2 and TRBJ2-7; perhaps TRBD2 as D (5 bases). The CDR3 length is 14 residues. Germline CDR1 reads SGHAT; CDR2 reads FQNNGV. Between the trimmed V and J ends, which lost 1 base and 2 bases, there was a span of 9 bases.

The genes are TRBV2 and TRBJ1-2; D is uncertain. With 4 bases removed from V and 1 base from J, the gap between germline ends came to 4 bases. CDR3 size: 12 residues. Per germline, CDR1 SNHLY and CDR2 FYNNEI. CDR3 nucleotides: TGTGCCAGCAGTGTGGGTAACTATGGCTACACCTTC. This gives the protein CASSVGNYGYTF.

In regard to this clone: The sample carries other DNA sequences with the same CDR3. The chain uses TRBV29-1 and TRBJ2-1; maybe TRBD2 (6 bases). V was cut by 4 bases and J by 9 bases, with 10 bases left in between. This CDR3 is built from 11 residues. Germline V gene data show CDR1 as SQVTM and CDR2 as ANQGSEA. The DNA of the CDR3 is TGCAGCGTTGTATGGGGAGGTGAGCAGTTCTTC. Translation gives CSVVWGGEQFF.

V and J are TRBV4-3 and TRBJ2-1; a weak D match, TRBD2 (5 bases). The CDR3 consists of 14 residues. Germline V gene lookup returns CDR1 LGHNA and CDR2 YSLEER. Trimming removed 0 bases from V and 10 bases from J, with 13 bases in between. CDR3 protein: CASSQDLITGEQFF. The CDR3 DNA follows: TGCGCCAGCAGCCAAGATCTGATCACGGGGGAGCAGTTCTTC.

CDR3 sequence (DNA): TGTGCCAGCAGCTCTCAGGGAACGCTTGAAGCTTTCTTT. Translating it yields CASSSQGTLEAFF. The rearrangement links TRBV7-8 to TRBJ1-1, with D possibly matching TRBD1 (5 bases). CDR1 and CDR2 (germline): SGHVS, FQNEAQ. V lost 4 bases and J lost 7, with 13 bases in between. The CDR3 loop spans 13 amino acids. Based on the CDR3 plus reference TRBV7-8 and TRBJ1-1, the full variable domain is GAGVSQSPRYKVAKRGQDVALRCDPISGHVSLFWYQQALGQGPEFLTYFQNEAQLDKSGLPSDRFFAERPEGSVSTLKIQRTQQEDSAVYLCASSSQGTLEAFFGQGTRLTVV.

This chain joins TRBV7-2 and TRBJ2-1; no definite D call. V was trimmed by 5 bases and J by 14 bases, leaving 19 bases between them. Germline CDR1 SGHTA, CDR2 FQGNSA. CDR3 size: 13 residues. Written as DNA, the CDR3 is TGTGCCAGCAGCCCCTCCGCCGGCGTTAGTGAGTTCTTC. It is translated as CASSPSAGVSEFF.

This chain uses TRBV15 with TRBJ1-2; no firm D call. The CDR3 has 13 amino acids. The germline CDR1 and CDR2 sequences are LNHNV and YYDKDF (reference sequence). Trimming left V 1 base short and J 2 bases short, with 5 bases between. CDR3 amino acids: CATSRGANYGYTF. CDR3 nucleotide sequence: TGTGCCACCAGCAGAGGGGCGAACTATGGCTACACCTTC.

CDR3 sequence reads: CASSFRRPEETEAFF. CDR3 nucleotides: TGTGCCAGCAGCTTCAGACGGCCGGAAGAGACTGAAGCTTTCTTT. The V gene is TRBV7-9, the J gene TRBJ1-1; D is unresolved. The CDR3 spans 15 residues. Between the trimmed V and J ends, which lost 3 bases and 5 bases, there was a span of 16 bases. Germline V gives CDR1 SEHNR, CDR2 FQNEAQ (reference sequence).

This chain links TRBV5-1 with TRBJ2-5; D not certain. Trimming took 0 bases from V and 5 from J, leaving 5 bases between them. The CDR3 is 12 amino acids. The germline V gene has CDR1 SGHRS and CDR2 YFSETQ. The CDR3 bases are TGCGCCAGCAGCTTGGTTTCGGAGACCCAGTACTTC. Protein sequence: CASSLVSETQYF.